Following are 9 T cell receptor beta chains from one sample sequenced in a study of graft-versus-host responses after intestinal transplantation. These receptors lack a known antigen. Sequenced by immunoSEQ multiplex PCR; TCRdb stores in-frame clones only, minus some. The sample shows just over 70,000 clones, 84% of them seen only once. The source was unstimulated CD4+ T cells sorted from spleen or lymph node cells, collected before transplant. The receptors stem from a human donor who was the organ donor for an intestinal transplant.

The genes are TRBV5-1 and TRBJ1-1; tentative D call: TRBD1 (5 bases). V lost 0 bases and J lost 1, with 7 bases in between. Germline lookup yields CDR1 SGHRS and CDR2 YFSETQ. The CDR3 is 14 residues long. CDR3: CASSLVQGNTEAFF. CDR3 DNA: TGCGCCAGCAGCTTGGTTCAGGGGAACACTGAAGCTTTCTTT.

The chain recombines TRBV6-5 with TRBJ2-5; no reliable D call. Looked up from germline, CDR1 is MNHEY and CDR2 is SVGAGI. This CDR3 contains 14 residues. V was cut by 8 bases and J by 5 bases, with 18 bases left in between. This CDR3 is CASRSDRSRETQYF. The CDR3 region has the DNA TGTGCCAGCCGATCAGACCGGTCCAGGGAGACCCAGTACTTC.

V and J are TRBV5-6 and TRBJ1-2; D remains ambiguous. Trimming took 0 bases from V and 2 from J, leaving 8 bases between them. Germline V gene data show CDR1 as SGHDT and CDR2 as YYEEEE. The CDR3 covers 14 residues. The CDR3 region is CASSLDSGNYGYTF. DNA of the CDR3: TGTGCCAGCAGCTTGGATAGCGGAAACTATGGCTACACCTTC.

The gene calls are TRBV6-1 and TRBJ1-5; tentatively, D is TRBD1 (6 bases). Germline loops: CDR1 MNHNS, CDR2 SASEGT. The CDR3 totals 13 residues. V was shortened by 8 bases and J by 3 bases, with 11 bases between the two germline ends. CDR3 region: CASRQVPNQPQHF. The CDR3 DNA reads as TGTGCCAGCCGACAGGTCCCCAATCAGCCCCAGCATTTT.

The V call is TRBV6-1, the J call TRBJ2-7; possibly TRBD2 for D (6 bases). This CDR3 contains 14 residues. From germline, CDR1 is MNHNS and CDR2 SASEGT. Trimming shortened V by 2 bases and J by 6 bases, and 14 bases separated the two germline ends. CDR3 coding DNA: TGTGCCAGCAGTGAACGACGTCCTAGCGCCGAGCAGTACGTC. It codes for CASSERRPSAEQYV.

The chain combines TRBV6-6 with TRBJ2-2; D gene unclear. The germline gives CDR1 MNHNY, CDR2 SVGAGI (reference sequence). Deletions cut 4 bases from V and 0 bases from J, with 6 bases between. The CDR3 sequence is 14 residues long. CDR3 sequence reads: CASSFKSNTGELFF. For the CDR3, the DNA is TGTGCCAGCAGTTTTAAATCGAACACCGGGGAGCTGTTTTTT.

The gene calls are TRBV25-1 and TRBJ2-5; D possibly corresponds to TRBD1 (6 bases). The CDR3 totals 14 residues. Germline CDR1 is MGHDK and CDR2 is SYGVNS. The V end was cut by 2 bases, the J end by 3 bases, with 10 bases between. DNA for the CDR3: TGTGCCAGCAGTGAAGGGCAGGGGAAAGAGACCCAGTACTTC. It translates to CASSEGQGKETQYF.

J is TRBJ2-7 and V is TRBV6-6, with 10 bases that match TRBD1. V was clipped by 2 bases and J by 6 bases; unmatched bases: 4. Germline V gives CDR1 MNHNY, CDR2 SVGAGI (reference sequence). CDR3 length: 14 residues. CDR3 in DNA: TGTGCCAGCAGTTACGAGACAGGGGGCGGCGAGCAGTACGTC. Translation gives CASSYETGGGEQYV.

The genes are TRBV7-9 and TRBJ1-1, with D perhaps matching TRBD1 (5 bases). CDR3 length: 15 amino acids. V lost 4 bases, J lost 1 base, and 13 bases lay in between. In germline, CDR1 is SEHNR, CDR2 FQNEAQ (reference sequence). The chain's CDR3 is CASSSDRDKNTEAFF. DNA for the CDR3: TGTGCCAGCAGCTCTGACAGAGACAAGAACACTGAAGCTTTCTTT.